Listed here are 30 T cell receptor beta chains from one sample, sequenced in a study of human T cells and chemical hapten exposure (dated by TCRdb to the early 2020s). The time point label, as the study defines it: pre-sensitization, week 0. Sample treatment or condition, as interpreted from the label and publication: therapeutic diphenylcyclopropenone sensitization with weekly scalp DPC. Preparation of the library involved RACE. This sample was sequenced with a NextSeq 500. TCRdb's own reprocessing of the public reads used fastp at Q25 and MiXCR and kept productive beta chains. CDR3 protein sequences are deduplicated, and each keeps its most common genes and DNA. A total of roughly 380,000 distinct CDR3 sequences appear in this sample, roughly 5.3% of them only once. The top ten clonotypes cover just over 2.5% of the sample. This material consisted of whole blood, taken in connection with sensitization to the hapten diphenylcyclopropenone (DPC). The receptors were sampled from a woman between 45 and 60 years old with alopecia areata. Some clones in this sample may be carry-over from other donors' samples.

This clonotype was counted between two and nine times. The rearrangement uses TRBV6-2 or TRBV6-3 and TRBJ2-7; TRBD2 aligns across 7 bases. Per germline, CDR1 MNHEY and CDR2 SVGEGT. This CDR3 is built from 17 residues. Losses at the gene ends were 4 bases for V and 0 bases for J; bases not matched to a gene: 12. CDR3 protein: CASSSQTSAASSYEQYF. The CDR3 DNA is TGTGCCAGCAGTTCCCAAACTAGCGCAGCGAGCTCCTACGAGCAGTACTTC.

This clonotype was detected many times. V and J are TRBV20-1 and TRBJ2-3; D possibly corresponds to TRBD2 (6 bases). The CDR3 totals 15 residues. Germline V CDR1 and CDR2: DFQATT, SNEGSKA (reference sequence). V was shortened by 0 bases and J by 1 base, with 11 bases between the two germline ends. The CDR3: CSARDTGEGTDTQYF. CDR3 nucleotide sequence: TGCAGTGCTAGAGATACGGGGGAGGGCACAGATACGCAGTATTTT.

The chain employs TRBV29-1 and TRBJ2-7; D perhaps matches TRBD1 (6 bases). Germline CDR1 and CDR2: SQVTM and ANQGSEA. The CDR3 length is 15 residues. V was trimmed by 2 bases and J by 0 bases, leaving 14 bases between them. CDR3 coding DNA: TGCAGCGTTGAAAGAGTCCAGGGGAGCTCCTACGAGCAGTACTTC. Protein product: CSVERVQGSSYEQYF.

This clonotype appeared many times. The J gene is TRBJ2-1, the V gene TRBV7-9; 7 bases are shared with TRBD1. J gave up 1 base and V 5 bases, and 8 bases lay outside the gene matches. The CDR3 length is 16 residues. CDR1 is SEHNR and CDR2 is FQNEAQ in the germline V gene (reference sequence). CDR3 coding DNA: TGTGCCAGCAGCAGCGGCCAGGGGGTGTCCTACAATGAGCAGTTCTTC. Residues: CASSSGQGVSYNEQFF.

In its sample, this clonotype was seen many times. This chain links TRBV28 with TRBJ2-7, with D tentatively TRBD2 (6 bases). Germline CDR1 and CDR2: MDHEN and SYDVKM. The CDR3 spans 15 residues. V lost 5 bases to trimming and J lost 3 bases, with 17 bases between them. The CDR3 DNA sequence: TGTGCCAGCAGTGTCCCCGGGACTGCATACTACGAGCAGTACTTC. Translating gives CASSVPGTAYYEQYF.

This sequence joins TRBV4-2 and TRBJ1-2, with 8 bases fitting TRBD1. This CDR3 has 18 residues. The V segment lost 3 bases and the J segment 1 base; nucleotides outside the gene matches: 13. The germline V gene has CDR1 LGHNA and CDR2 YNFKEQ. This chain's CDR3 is CASSQVAGGRANNYGYTF. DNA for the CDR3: TGTGCCAGCAGCCAGGTTGCAGGGGGCAGGGCTAATAACTATGGCTACACCTTC.

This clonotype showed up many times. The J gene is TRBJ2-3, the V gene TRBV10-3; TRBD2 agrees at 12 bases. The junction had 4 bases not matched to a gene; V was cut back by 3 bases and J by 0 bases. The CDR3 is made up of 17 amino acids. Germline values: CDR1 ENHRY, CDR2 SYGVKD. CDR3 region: CAISERTSGVSTDTQYF. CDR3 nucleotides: TGTGCCATCAGTGAAAGGACTAGCGGGGTGAGCACAGATACGCAGTATTTT.

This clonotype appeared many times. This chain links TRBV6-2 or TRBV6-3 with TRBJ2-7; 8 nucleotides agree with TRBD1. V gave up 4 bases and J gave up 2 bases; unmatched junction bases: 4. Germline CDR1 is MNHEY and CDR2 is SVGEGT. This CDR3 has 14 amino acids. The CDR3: CASSWTGKAYEQYF. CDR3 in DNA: TGTGCCAGCAGTTGGACAGGGAAAGCCTACGAGCAGTACTTC.

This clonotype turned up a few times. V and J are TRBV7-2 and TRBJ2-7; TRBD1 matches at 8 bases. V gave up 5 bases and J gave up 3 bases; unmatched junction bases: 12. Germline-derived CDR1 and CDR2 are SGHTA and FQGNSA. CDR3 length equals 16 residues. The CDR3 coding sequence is TGTGCCAGCAGCCGCCGGACAGGGAGTCTTTTCTACGAGCAGTACTTC. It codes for CASSRRTGSLFYEQYF.

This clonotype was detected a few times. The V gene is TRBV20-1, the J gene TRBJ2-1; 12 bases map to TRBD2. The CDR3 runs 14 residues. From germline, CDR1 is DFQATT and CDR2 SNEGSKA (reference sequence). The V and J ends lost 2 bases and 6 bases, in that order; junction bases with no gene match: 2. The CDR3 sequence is CSARLAGGSNEQFF. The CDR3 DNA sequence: TGCAGTGCTAGACTAGCGGGGGGGAGCAATGAGCAGTTCTTC.

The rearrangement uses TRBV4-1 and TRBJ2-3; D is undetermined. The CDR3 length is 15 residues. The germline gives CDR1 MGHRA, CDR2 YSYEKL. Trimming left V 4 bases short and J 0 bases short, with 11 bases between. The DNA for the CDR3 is TGCGCCAGCAGCCTCGTCCGGCTCAGCACAGATACGCAGTATTTT. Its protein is CASSLVRLSTDTQYF.

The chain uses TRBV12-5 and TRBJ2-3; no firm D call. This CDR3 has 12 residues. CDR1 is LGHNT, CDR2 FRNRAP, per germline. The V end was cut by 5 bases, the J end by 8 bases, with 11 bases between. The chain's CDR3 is CASGPSLSTQYF. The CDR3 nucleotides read TGTGCTAGTGGTCCGAGCCTAAGTACGCAGTATTTT.

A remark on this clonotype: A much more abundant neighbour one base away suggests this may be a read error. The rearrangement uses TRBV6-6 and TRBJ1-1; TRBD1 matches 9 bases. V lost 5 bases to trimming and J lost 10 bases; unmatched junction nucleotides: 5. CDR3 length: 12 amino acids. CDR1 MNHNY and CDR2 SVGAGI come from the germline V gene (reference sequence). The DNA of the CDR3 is TGTGCCAGCAGTCCGGGACAGGGTAGAGCTTTCTTT. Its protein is CASSPGQGRAFF.

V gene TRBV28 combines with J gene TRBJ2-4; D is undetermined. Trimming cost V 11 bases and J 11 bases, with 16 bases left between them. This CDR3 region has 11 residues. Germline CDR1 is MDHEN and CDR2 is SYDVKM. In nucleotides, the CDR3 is TGTGCCGCTGGACCCTCCCTAGTTCAGTACTTC. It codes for CAAGPSLVQYF.

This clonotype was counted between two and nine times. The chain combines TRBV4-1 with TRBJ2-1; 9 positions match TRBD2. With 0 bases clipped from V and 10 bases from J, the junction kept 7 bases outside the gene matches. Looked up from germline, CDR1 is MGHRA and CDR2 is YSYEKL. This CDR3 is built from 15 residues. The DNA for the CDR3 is TGCGCCAGCAGCCAAGAGGGGCTAGCGGGATGGGAGCAGTTCTTC. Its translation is CASSQEGLAGWEQFF.

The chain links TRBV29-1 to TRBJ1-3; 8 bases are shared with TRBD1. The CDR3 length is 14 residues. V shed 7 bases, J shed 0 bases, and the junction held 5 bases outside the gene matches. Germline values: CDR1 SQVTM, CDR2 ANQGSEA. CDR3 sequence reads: CSAQDRVSGNTIYF. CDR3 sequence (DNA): TGCAGCGCCCAGGACAGGGTCTCTGGAAACACCATATATTTT. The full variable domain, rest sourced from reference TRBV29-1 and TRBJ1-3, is SAVISQKPSRDICQRGTSLTIQCQVDSQVTMMFWYRQQPGQSLTLIATANQGSEATYESGFVIDKFPISRPNLTFSTLTVSNMSPEDSSIYLCSAQDRVSGNTIYFGEGSWLTVV.

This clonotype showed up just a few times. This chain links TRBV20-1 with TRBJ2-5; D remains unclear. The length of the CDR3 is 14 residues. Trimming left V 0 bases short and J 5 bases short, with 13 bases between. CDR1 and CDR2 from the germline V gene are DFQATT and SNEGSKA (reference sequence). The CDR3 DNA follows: TGCAGTGCTAGAGATCCTCGCCTCCAGGAGACCCAGTACTTC. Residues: CSARDPRLQETQYF.

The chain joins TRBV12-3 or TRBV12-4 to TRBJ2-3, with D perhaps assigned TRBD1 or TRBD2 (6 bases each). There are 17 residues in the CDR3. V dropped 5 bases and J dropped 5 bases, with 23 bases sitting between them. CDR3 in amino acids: CASSKLTGAVVLDTQYF. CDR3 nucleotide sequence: TGTGCCAGCAGTAAATTAACGGGGGCCGTCGTGTTAGATACGCAGTATTTT.

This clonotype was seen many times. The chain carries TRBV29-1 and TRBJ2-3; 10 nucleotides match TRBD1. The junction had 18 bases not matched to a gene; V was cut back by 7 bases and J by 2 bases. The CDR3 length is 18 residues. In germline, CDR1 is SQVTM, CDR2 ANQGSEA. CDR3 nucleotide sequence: TGCAGCGCCGACAGACAGGGGGCAGCGGGAGACCACACAGATACGCAGTATTTT. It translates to CSADRQGAAGDHTDTQYF.

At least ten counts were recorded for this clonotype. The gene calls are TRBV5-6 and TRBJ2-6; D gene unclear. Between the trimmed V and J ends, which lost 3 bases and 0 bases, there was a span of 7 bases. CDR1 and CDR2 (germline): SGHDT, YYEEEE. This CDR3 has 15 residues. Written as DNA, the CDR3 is TGTGCCAGCAGCTCCATTAGCTCTGGGGCCAACGTCCTGACTTTC. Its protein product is CASSSISSGANVLTF.

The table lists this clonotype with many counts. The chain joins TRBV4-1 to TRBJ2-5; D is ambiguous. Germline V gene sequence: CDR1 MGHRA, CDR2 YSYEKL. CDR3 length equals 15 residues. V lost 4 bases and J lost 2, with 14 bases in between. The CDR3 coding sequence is TGCGCCAGCAGCCTCGCTATCCTCGGGCAAGAGACCCAGTACTTC. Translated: CASSLAILGQETQYF.

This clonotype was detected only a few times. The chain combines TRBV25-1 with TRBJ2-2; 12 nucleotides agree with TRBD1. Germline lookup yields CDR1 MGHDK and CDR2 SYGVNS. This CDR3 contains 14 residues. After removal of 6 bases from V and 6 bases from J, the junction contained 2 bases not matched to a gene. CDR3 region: CASRGQGASGELFF. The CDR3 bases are TGTGCCAGCAGGGGACAGGGGGCCTCCGGGGAGCTGTTTTTT.

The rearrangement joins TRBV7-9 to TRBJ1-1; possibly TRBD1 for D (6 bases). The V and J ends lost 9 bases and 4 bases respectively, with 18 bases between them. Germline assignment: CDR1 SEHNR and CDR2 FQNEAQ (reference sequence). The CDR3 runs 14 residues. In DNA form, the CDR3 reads TGTGCCAGTAGCAGGTCGGGGGCCCTCACTGAAGCTTTCTTT. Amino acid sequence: CASSRSGALTEAFF. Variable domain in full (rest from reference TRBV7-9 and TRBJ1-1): DTGVSQNPRHKITKRGQNVTFRCDPISEHNRLYWYRQTLGQGPEFLTYFQNEAQLEKSRLLSDRFSAERPKGSFSTLEIQRTEQGDSAMYLCASSRSGALTEAFFGQGTRLTVV.

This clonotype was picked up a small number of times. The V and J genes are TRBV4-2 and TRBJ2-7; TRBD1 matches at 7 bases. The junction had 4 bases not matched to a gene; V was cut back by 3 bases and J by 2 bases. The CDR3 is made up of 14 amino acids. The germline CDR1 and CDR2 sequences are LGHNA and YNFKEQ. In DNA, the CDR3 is TGTGCCAGCAGCCAGGACAGGACGACCTACGAGCAGTACTTC. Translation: CASSQDRTTYEQYF.

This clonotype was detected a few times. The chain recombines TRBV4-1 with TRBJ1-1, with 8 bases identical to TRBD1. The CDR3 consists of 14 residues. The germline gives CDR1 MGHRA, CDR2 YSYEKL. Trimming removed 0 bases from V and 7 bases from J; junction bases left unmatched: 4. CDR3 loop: CASSQDSRGLEAFF. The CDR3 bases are TGCGCCAGCAGCCAAGATTCCAGGGGGCTTGAAGCTTTCTTT.

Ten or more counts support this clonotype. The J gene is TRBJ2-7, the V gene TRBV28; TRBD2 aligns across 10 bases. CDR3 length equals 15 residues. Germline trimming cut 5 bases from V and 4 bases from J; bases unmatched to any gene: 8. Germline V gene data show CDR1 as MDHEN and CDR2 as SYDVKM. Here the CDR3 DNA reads TGTGCCAGCAGTCCGCCCGGGGGACTAGCGTACGAGCAGTACTTC. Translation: CASSPPGGLAYEQYF.

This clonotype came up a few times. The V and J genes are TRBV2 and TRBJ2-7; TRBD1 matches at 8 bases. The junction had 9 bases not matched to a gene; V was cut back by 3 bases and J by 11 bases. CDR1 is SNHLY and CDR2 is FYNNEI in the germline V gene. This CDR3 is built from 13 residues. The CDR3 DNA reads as TGTGCCAGCAGTGACTTGGACAGGGACGAAGAGTACTTC. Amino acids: CASSDLDRDEEYF.

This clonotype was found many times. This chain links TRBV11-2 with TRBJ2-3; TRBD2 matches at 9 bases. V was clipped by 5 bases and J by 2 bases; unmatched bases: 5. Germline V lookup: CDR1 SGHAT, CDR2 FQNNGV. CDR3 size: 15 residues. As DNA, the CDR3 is TGTGCCAGCAGCCCTAGCGGGGCGGCCACAGATACGCAGTATTTT. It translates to CASSPSGAATDTQYF.

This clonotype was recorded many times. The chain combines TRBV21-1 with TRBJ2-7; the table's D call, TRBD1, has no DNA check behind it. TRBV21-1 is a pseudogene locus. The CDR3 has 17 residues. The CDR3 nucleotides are TGTGCCAGCATTCTGGGAGGGACAGCTCCCTCCCCTGCCGAGCAGTACTTC. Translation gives CASILGGTAPSPAEQYF.

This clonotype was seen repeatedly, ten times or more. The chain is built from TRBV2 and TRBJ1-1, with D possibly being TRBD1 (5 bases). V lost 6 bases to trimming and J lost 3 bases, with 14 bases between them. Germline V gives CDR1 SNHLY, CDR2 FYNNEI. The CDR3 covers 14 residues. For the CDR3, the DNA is TGTGCCAGCAGCCTCACGCCGGGGGACACTGAAGCTTTCTTT. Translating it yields CASSLTPGDTEAFF.